This entry describes one TCR beta chain. Its antigen is not known. The data belong to a study of cytomegalovirus exposure and HLA in healthy donors. General observations from the study: A later analysis linked a missense variant in DCLRE1C to the trimming of TCR beta V and J genes. Most likely, a cluster of highly shared sequence variants arose as a sequencing artifact.

Researchers ran the PCR with 60 Vbeta and 13 Jbeta primers. TCRdb's copy holds only in-frame clones and misses some; the assay was immunoSEQ multiplex PCR. Recorded here are 68,000 or so clones; the top ten clones represent 7.5% to 8%. This receptor was identified in a female donor in good health and CMV-seropositive. The source material was PBMCs.

DNA of the CDR3: TGTGCCAGCAGTTACGCCGGGGGGAGCTCCTACGAGCAGTACTTC. This translates into CASSYAGGSSYEQYF. The gene calls are TRBV6-5 and TRBJ2-5; 7 bases fit TRBD2. Near its end, the DNA agrees better with TRBJ2-7, so the J call may be wrong. The CDR3 is made up of 15 amino acids. CDR1 and CDR2 (germline): MNHEY, SVGAGI.